This T cell receptor beta chain was sequenced in a study of response to subunit inactivated influenza vaccine. TCRdb passed the RT-PCR reads through MiXCR, listing each CDR3 protein once. The data hold about 500,000 distinct CDR3 sequences, with 16% observed a single time. General study points: Each seasonal flu vaccination may recruit only limited new T cells, authors suggested.

This clonotype has a handful of counts. Its target is not known. Germline CDR1 reads SGHRS; CDR2 reads YFSETQ. The CDR3 is made up of 17 amino acids. Trimming took 2 bases from V and 0 from J, leaving 15 bases between them. J is TRBJ2-1 and V is TRBV5-1; maybe TRBD2 (6 bases). The sequencing here drew on CD4+ T cells sorted from PBMCs, taken roughly 24 months after vaccination. The TCR comes from a man aged 50-75 years who received an inactivated influenza vaccine. The CDR3 DNA sequence: TGCGCCAGCAGCTTTGATCTAGCGCCTAGCTCCTACAATGAGCAGTTCTTC. Amino acids: CASSFDLAPSSYNEQFF.